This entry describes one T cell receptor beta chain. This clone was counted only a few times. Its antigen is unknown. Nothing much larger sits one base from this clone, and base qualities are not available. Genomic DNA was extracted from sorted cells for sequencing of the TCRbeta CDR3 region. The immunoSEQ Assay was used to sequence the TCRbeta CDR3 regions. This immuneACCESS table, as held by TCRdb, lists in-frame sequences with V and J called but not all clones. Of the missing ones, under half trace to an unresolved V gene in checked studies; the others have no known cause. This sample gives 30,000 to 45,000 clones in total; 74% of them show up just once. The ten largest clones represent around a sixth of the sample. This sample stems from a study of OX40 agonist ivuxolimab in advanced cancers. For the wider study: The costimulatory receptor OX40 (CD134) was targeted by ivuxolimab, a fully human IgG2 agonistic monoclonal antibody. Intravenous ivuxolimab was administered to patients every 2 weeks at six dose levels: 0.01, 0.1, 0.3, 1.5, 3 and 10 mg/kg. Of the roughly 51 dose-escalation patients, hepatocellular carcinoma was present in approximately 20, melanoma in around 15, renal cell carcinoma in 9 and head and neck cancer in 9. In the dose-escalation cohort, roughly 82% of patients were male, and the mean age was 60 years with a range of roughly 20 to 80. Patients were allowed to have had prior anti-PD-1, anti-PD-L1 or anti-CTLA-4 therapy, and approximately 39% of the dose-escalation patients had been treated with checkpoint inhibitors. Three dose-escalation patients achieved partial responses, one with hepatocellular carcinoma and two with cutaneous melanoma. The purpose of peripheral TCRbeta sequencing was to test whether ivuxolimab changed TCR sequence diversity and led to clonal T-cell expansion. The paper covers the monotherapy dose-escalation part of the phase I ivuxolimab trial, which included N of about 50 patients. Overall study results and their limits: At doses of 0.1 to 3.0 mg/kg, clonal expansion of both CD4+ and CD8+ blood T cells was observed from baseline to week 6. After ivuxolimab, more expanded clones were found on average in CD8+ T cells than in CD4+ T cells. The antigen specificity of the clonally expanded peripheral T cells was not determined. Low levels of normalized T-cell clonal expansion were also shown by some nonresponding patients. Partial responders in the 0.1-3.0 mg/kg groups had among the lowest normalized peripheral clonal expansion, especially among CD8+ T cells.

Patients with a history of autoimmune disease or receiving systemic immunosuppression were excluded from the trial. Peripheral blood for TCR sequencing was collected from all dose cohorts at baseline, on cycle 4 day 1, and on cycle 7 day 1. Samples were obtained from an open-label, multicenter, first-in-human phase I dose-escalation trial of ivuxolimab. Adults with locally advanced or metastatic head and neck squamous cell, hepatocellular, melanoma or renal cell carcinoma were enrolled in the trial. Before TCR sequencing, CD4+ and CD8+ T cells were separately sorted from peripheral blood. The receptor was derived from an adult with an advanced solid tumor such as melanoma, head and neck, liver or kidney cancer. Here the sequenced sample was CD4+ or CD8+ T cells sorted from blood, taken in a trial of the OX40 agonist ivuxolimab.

The nucleotide sequence reads as follows: TGTGCCAGCAGCTTGTGGCCAAACACTGAAGCTTTCTTT. Translated, this gives CASSLWPNTEAFF. This sequence uses TRBV5-8 and TRBJ1-1, with no reliable assignment of the D segment. CDR1 and CDR2 (SGHTS, YDEGEE) derive from the germline V gene. The CDR3 sequence holds 13 residues, the cysteine and phenylalanine included. Only CDR3 DNA is held: 39 bases, read in frame from base 1. V is cut by 1 base and J by 2 bases, and the space between the germline ends is 6 bases.